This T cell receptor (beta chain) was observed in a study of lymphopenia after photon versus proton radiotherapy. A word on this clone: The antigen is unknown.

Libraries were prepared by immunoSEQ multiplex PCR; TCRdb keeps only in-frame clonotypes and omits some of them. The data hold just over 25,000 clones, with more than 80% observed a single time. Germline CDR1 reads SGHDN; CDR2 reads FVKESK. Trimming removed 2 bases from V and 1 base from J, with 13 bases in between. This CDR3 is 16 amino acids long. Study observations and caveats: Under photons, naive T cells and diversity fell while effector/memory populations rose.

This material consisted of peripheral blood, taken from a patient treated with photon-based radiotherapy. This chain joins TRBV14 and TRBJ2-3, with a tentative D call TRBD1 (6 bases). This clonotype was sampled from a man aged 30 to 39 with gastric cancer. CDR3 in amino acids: CASSQNGQLRTDTQYF. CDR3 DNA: TGTGCCAGCAGCCAAAACGGACAGTTACGCACAGATACGCAGTATTTT.